Shown below are 17 T cell receptor beta chains from a single sample sequenced in a study of T cells in Graves' hyperthyroidism and ophthalmopathy. TCR beta CDR3 sequences were amplified from RNA transcripts. In the first-round RT-PCR of the TCR CDR3, the HTBI primer set was used. TCRdb processed the multiplex PCR reads anew with MiXCR; each CDR3 protein has one entry. Of about 560,000 distinct CDR3 sequences in the sample, roughly 14% were seen once. The sequenced sample was blood. These receptors were taken from a woman in her twenties or thirties with Graves' hyperthyroidism.

The rearrangement links TRBV3-1 to TRBJ2-3, with 15 bases aligning to TRBD2. The CDR3 spans 17 residues. The V gene end was trimmed by 7 bases and the J gene end by 4 bases; junction bases not matched to a gene: 9. CDR1 and CDR2 (germline): LGHDT, YNNKEL (reference sequence). This CDR3 reads CASTRTSGRAAADTQYF. The CDR3 DNA follows: TGTGCCAGCACCCGGACTAGCGGGAGGGCCGCAGCAGATACGCAGTATTTT.

The sample holds a few counts of this clonotype. The J gene is TRBJ2-1, the V gene TRBV19; D call uncertain. Germline assignment: CDR1 LNHDA and CDR2 SQIVND (reference sequence). V lost 4 bases to trimming and J lost 0 bases, with 7 bases between them. The CDR3 is made up of 14 amino acids. CDR3 coding DNA: TGTGCCAGTAGTACCGCGGTCTCCTACAATGAGCAGTTCTTC. Its translation: CASSTAVSYNEQFF.

This clonotype was seen many times. This chain uses TRBV27 with TRBJ2-5, with 9 bases that match TRBD2. CDR1 is MNHEY and CDR2 is SMNVEV in the germline V gene (reference sequence). The V gene end was trimmed by 5 bases and the J gene end by 0 bases; junction bases not matched to a gene: 13. The CDR3 runs 18 residues. CDR3 region: CASSDGTSQGSYQETQYF. CDR3 coding DNA: TGTGCCAGCAGTGACGGGACTAGCCAAGGAAGTTACCAAGAGACCCAGTACTTC.

This clonotype was observed a few times. V gene TRBV5-1 combines with J gene TRBJ2-7; no clear D. Germline V gene lookup returns CDR1 SGHRS and CDR2 YFSETQ. The CDR3 has 14 amino acids. Trimming left V 1 base short and J 5 bases short, with 13 bases between. CDR3 bases: TGCGCCAGCAGCTTGATTCCGGGTGCGGACGAGCAGTACTTC. It is translated as CASSLIPGADEQYF.

The chain employs TRBV7-9 and TRBJ2-1; 11 bases fit TRBD2. The V and J ends lost 1 base and 5 bases, in that order; junction bases with no gene match: 7. In germline, CDR1 is SEHNR, CDR2 FQNEAQ (reference sequence). CDR3 length: 17 amino acids. In DNA, the CDR3 is TGTGCCAGCAGCTTAGGGGCTAGCGGGAGGATCGACAATGAGCAGTTCTTC. Protein: CASSLGASGRIDNEQFF.

Many counts were recorded for this clonotype. The chain is built from TRBV29-1 and TRBJ1-1; 9 bases are shared with TRBD1. Germline loops: CDR1 SQVTM, CDR2 ANQGSEA. The CDR3 sequence is 13 residues long. Losses at the gene ends were 5 bases for V and 4 bases for J; bases not matched to a gene: 5. The CDR3 DNA reads as TGCAGCGTTACGGGACAGGGTTTCACTGAAGCTTTCTTT. Translating it yields CSVTGQGFTEAFF.

This clonotype was observed many times. The gene calls are TRBV4-2 and TRBJ1-2; 9 bases are a match to TRBD1. The CDR3 length is 16 residues. The V gene end was trimmed by 1 base and the J gene end by 2 bases; junction bases not matched to a gene: 5. Germline loops: CDR1 LGHNA, CDR2 YNFKEQ. DNA for the CDR3: TGTGCCAGCAGCCAAGCCTACAGGGGGCGCAACTATGGCTACACCTTC. This codes for CASSQAYRGRNYGYTF.

This clonotype was counted a few times. The chain combines TRBV15 with TRBJ2-1; D remains ambiguous. The germline V gene has CDR1 LNHNV and CDR2 YYDKDF (reference sequence). Trimming pared 0 bases from V and 6 bases from J, leaving 12 bases between. The CDR3 runs 15 residues. CDR3 sequence: CATSRDLGFSNEQFF. The CDR3 DNA is TGTGCCACCAGCAGAGATCTCGGGTTTAGCAATGAGCAGTTCTTC.

The chain uses TRBV5-4 and TRBJ2-2; D call uncertain. Trimming cost V 5 bases and J 6 bases, with 11 bases left between them. Germline CDR1 and CDR2: SGHNT and YYREEE (reference sequence). This CDR3 has 13 residues. This chain's CDR3 is CASSSRVAGELFF. DNA of the CDR3: TGTGCCAGCAGTTCACGAGTCGCCGGGGAGCTGTTTTTT. Based on the CDR3 plus reference TRBV5-4 and TRBJ2-2, the full variable domain is ETGVTQSPTHLIKTRGQQVTLRCSSQSGHNTVSWYQQALGQGPQFIFQYYREEENGRGNFPPRFSGLQFPNYSSELNVNALELDDSALYLCASSSRVAGELFFGEGSRLTVL.

In its sample, this clonotype was seen many times. This chain uses TRBV3-1 with TRBJ2-4, with 14 bases identical to TRBD2. Trimming cost V 1 base and J 7 bases; bases outside gene matches: 0. Germline-derived CDR1 and CDR2 are LGHDT and YNNKEL (reference sequence). The CDR3 has 15 residues. CDR3 in amino acids: CASSQGTSGRNIQYF. The CDR3 coding sequence is TGTGCCAGCAGCCAAGGGACTAGCGGGAGGAACATTCAGTACTTC.

In this sample, this clonotype turned up a few times. The chain recombines TRBV19 with TRBJ2-5; the match to TRBD1 covers 9 bases. The germline V gene encodes CDR1 LNHDA and CDR2 SQIVND (reference sequence). The CDR3 is 13 amino acids. The V gene end was trimmed by 4 bases and the J gene end by 4 bases; junction bases not matched to a gene: 1. CDR3 bases: TGTGCCAGTAGTAACAGGGGGCTAGAGACCCAGTACTTC. Protein sequence: CASSNRGLETQYF. The full variable domain, rest sourced from reference TRBV19 and TRBJ2-5, is DGGITQSPKYLFRKEGQNVTLSCEQNLNHDAMYWYRQDPGQGLRLIYYSQIVNDFQKGDIAEGYSVSREKKESFPLTVTSAQKNPTAFYLCASSNRGLETQYFGPGTRLLVL.

The J gene is TRBJ2-1, the V gene TRBV13; no clear D. Germline CDR1 is PRHDT and CDR2 is FYEKMQ (reference sequence). Trimming cost V 5 bases and J 7 bases, with 21 bases left between them. This CDR3 is built from 16 residues. The CDR3 loop is CASSRRQGLGQNEQFF. DNA of the CDR3: TGTGCCAGCAGCCGACGACAAGGATTAGGGCAGAATGAGCAGTTCTTC.

This clonotype has at least ten counts. This sequence joins TRBV27 and TRBJ2-3; 8 bases align to TRBD2. Germline trimming cut 8 bases from V and 8 bases from J; bases unmatched to any gene: 9. This CDR3 comprises 13 residues. Germline V gene sequence: CDR1 MNHEY, CDR2 SMNVEV (reference sequence). CDR3 nucleotides: TGTGCCAGCTTGAGGCGGGAGGAGGGTACGCAGTATTTT. It codes for CASLRREEGTQYF.

This clonotype occurred many times. The chain carries TRBV11-2 and TRBJ2-2; maybe TRBD2 (6 bases). V dropped 4 bases and J dropped 3 bases, with 15 bases sitting between them. The germline V gene has CDR1 SGHAT and CDR2 FQNNGV. CDR3 length: 16 residues. The CDR3, as DNA: TGTGCCAGCAGCTCCTGGGGCGGGAAGTACACCGGGGAGCTGTTTTTT. This codes for CASSSWGGKYTGELFF.

This clonotype was recorded many times. This chain uses TRBV7-2 with TRBJ2-7, with D maybe TRBD2 (6 bases). Between the trimmed V and J ends, which lost 1 base and 1 base, there was a span of 14 bases. Germline lookup yields CDR1 SGHTA and CDR2 FQGNSA. CDR3 length: 16 residues. This CDR3 is CASSLGLAVPSYEQYF. The CDR3 nucleotides read TGTGCCAGCAGCTTAGGGTTAGCGGTCCCTTCCTACGAGCAGTACTTC.

This clonotype was detected many times. The chain recombines TRBV12-5 with TRBJ2-3; D may be TRBD1 or TRBD2 (5 bases each). There are 13 residues in the CDR3. CDR1 is LGHNT and CDR2 is FRNRAP in the germline V gene. V shed 2 bases and J shed 7 bases, with 10 bases lying between them. CDR3 nucleotide sequence: TGTGCTAGTGGTTTGAGGGACGCTTATACGCAGTATTTT. Residues: CASGLRDAYTQYF.

The V and J genes are TRBV9 and TRBJ2-2; D might be TRBD2 (5 bases). The CDR3 spans 15 residues. V lost 0 bases to trimming and J lost 4 bases, with 10 bases between them. Germline V gene data show CDR1 as SGDLS and CDR2 as YYNGEE. The CDR3 loop is CASSVATDFTGELFF. CDR3 bases: TGTGCCAGCAGCGTAGCAACGGACTTCACCGGGGAGCTGTTTTTT.